Included here is one T cell receptor (beta chain) sequence, with context. The CDR3 runs to 13 residues. V lost 4 bases, J lost 7 bases, and 10 bases lay in between. Germline V gives CDR1 MRHNA, CDR2 SNTAGT. This entry belongs to a study of control samples from healthy donors and cancer patients. The data were produced by immunoSEQ multiplex PCR, yet TCRdb's version contains in-frame clones alone and is incomplete. The top ten clones hold more than 1.3% of a sample with around 170,000 clones, roughly 89% of them seen once. The receptor was derived from a woman aged 50 to 60 in good health. The chain combines TRBV6-4 with TRBJ1-4, with D hard to call. Sample: blood. The CDR3 reads CASSAGFGEKLFF. Written as DNA, the CDR3 is TGTGCCAGCAGTGCAGGATTTGGTGAAAAACTGTTTTTT.